These 21 T cell receptor beta chains were sequenced from one sample in a study of cytomegalovirus exposure and HLA in healthy donors. The PCR had 60 Vbeta and 13 Jbeta primers. Libraries were prepared by immunoSEQ multiplex PCR; TCRdb keeps only in-frame clonotypes and omits some of them. This sample has over 110,000 clones, with 78% found just once. The sequenced material came from PBMCs. Every receptor here comes from a woman aged 40-49 years in good health and CMV-seropositive.

V usage is TRBV7-6 and J usage is TRBJ1-3; a possible D gene is TRBD1 (5 bases). V was clipped by 0 bases and J by 11 bases, with 17 bases between them. The germline gives CDR1 SGHVS, CDR2 FNYEAQ. The CDR3 loop spans 15 amino acids. CDR3 DNA sequence: TGTGCCAGCAGCTTAGCGGGACTCACGGCTAACGCCATATATTTT. This translates into CASSLAGLTANAIYF.

The chain joins TRBV9 to TRBJ2-7; D is perhaps TRBD2 (5 bases). In germline, CDR1 is SGDLS, CDR2 YYNGEE. V was clipped by 0 bases and J by 6 bases, with 16 bases between them. The CDR3 is made up of 15 amino acids. CDR3 in amino acids: CASSVGASSLGEQYF. The CDR3 DNA reads TGTGCCAGCAGCGTAGGGGCTAGCAGCCTCGGCGAGCAGTACTTC.

J is TRBJ1-3 and V is TRBV2; D gene unclear. Trimming took 4 bases from V and 0 from J, leaving 19 bases between them. CDR1 is SNHLY and CDR2 is FYNNEI in the germline V gene. CDR3 length: 18 amino acids. As DNA, the CDR3 is TGTGCCAGCAGTGCCCCGGAGGGAGGCTGGAGCTCTGGAAACACCATATATTTT. Its protein is CASSAPEGGWSSGNTIYF.

The rearrangement uses TRBV10-3 and TRBJ2-1; 10 bases align to TRBD2. V was clipped by 2 bases and J by 7 bases; unmatched bases: 11. Germline V gene sequence: CDR1 ENHRY, CDR2 SYGVKD. The CDR3 extends over 17 amino acids. The CDR3 is CAISEGFASGSRNEQFF. In DNA form, the CDR3 reads TGTGCCATCAGTGAGGGGTTTGCTAGCGGGAGCCGGAATGAGCAGTTCTTC.

This clone was counted between two and nine times. This sequence joins TRBV11-3 and TRBJ2-1; 7 bases line up with TRBD2. The CDR3 spans 17 residues. Unmatched junction bases numbered 14, after V lost 3 bases and J lost 6 bases. Looked up from germline, CDR1 is SGHNT and CDR2 is YENEEA. CDR3 sequence reads: CASSFPSGDYVANEQFF. In nucleotides, the CDR3 is TGTGCCAGCAGCTTCCCCTCGGGGGACTATGTCGCCAATGAGCAGTTCTTC. Full variable domain (rest looked up from reference TRBV11-3 and TRBJ2-1): EAGVVQSPRYKIIEKKQPVAFWCNPISGHNTLYWYLQNLGQGPELLIRYENEEAVDDSQLPKDRFSAERLKGVDSTLKIQPAELGDSAVYLCASSFPSGDYVANEQFFGPGTRLTVL.

About this clone: This sample includes further DNA sequences coding for the same CDR3. The chain is built from TRBV5-5 and TRBJ1-4; perhaps TRBD1 as D (5 bases). The CDR3 runs 14 residues. Germline CDR1 SGHKS, CDR2 YYEKEE (reference sequence). The ends were cut back, 4 bases at V and 7 bases at J, with 14 bases in the middle. CDR3 amino acids: CASSLGTGGEKLFF. DNA for the CDR3: TGTGCCAGCAGCCTAGGGACCGGGGGTGAAAAACTGTTTTTT.

This chain joins TRBV6-6 and TRBJ1-4; D ambiguous. This CDR3 spans 12 amino acids. Per germline, CDR1 MNHNY and CDR2 SVGAGI (reference sequence). V was cut by 11 bases and J by 6 bases, with 13 bases left in between. In DNA, the CDR3 is TGTGCCGGTAGGCGGGAGGATGAAAAACTGTTTTTT. It yields the protein CAGRREDEKLFF.

This clone was detected only a few times. The chain links TRBV10-1 to TRBJ1-5, with 7 bases that match TRBD1. Unmatched junction bases numbered 6, after V lost 6 bases and J lost 4 bases. The germline V gene has CDR1 WNHNN and CDR2 SYGVQD (reference sequence). The CDR3 contains 14 residues. CDR3 nucleotide sequence: TGCGCCAGCAGGCCGGGACAGCCAAATCAGCCCCAGCATTTT. Its protein is CASRPGQPNQPQHF.

The chain joins TRBV11-3 to TRBJ2-3, with 9 bases aligning to TRBD1. Trimming removed 0 bases from V and 3 bases from J; junction bases left unmatched: 7. The CDR3 is 17 amino acids. Germline loops: CDR1 SGHNT, CDR2 YENEEA. The CDR3 reads CASSLDGRGTGTDTQYF. The CDR3 region has the DNA TGTGCCAGCAGCTTAGATGGGAGAGGGACAGGGACAGATACGCAGTATTTT.

The chain has TRBV19 and TRBJ2-7; perhaps TRBD2 as D (5 bases). CDR1 and CDR2 from the germline V gene are LNHDA and SQIVND (reference sequence). The V and J ends lost 3 bases and 3 bases respectively, with 15 bases between them. The CDR3 extends over 15 amino acids. DNA of the CDR3: TGTGCCAGTAGTATCGTCGGAGAGGGAGACTACGAGCAGTACTTC. The encoded protein is CASSIVGEGDYEQYF. Drawing the rest from reference TRBV19 and TRBJ2-7, the complete variable domain is DGGITQSPKYLFRKEGQNVTLSCEQNLNHDAMYWYRQDPGQGLRLIYYSQIVNDFQKGDIAEGYSVSREKKESFPLTVTSAQKNPTAFYLCASSIVGEGDYEQYFGPGTRLTVT.

The CDR3 loop reads CASSGGGLNYGYTF. In nucleotides, the CDR3 is TGTGCCAGCAGTGGAGGAGGGTTGAACTATGGCTACACCTTC. The rearrangement uses TRBV2 and TRBJ1-2, with no clear D. V lost 4 bases, J lost 2 bases, and 11 bases lay in between. This CDR3 comprises 14 residues. Germline loops: CDR1 SNHLY, CDR2 FYNNEI. Filled out from reference TRBV2 and TRBJ1-2, the complete variable domain reads EPEVTQTPSHQVTQMGQEVILRCVPISNHLYFYWYRQILGQKVEFLVSFYNNEISEKSEIFDDQFSVERPDGSNFTLKIRSTKLEDSAMYFCASSGGGLNYGYTFGSGTRLTVV.

About this clone itself: This specimen includes other DNA sequences encoding the same CDR3. V is TRBV20-1 and J is TRBJ2-3; D not certain. V was pared by 4 bases and J by 2 bases, with 4 bases between. The CDR3 loop spans 11 amino acids. Germline CDR1 and CDR2: DFQATT and SNEGSKA (reference sequence). In nucleotides, the CDR3 is TGCAGTGCTACCTACACAGATACGCAGTATTTT. Encoded protein: CSATYTDTQYF.

The chain is built from TRBV5-1 and TRBJ1-2, with D possibly TRBD1 on 6 matching bases. Germline-derived CDR1 and CDR2 are SGHRS and YFSETQ. V dropped 4 bases and J dropped 1 base, with 11 bases sitting between them. The CDR3 is made up of 14 amino acids. The CDR3 reads CASSPEGVNYGYTF. The CDR3 DNA sequence: TGCGCCAGCAGCCCCGAGGGGGTTAACTATGGCTACACCTTC.

V and J are TRBV10-3 and TRBJ2-4; D gene ambiguous. The CDR3 contains 12 residues. Trimming shortened V by 6 bases and J by 6 bases, and 9 bases separated the two germline ends. Per germline, CDR1 ENHRY and CDR2 SYGVKD. CDR3: CAIRLSLNIQYF. CDR3 DNA sequence: TGTGCCATCAGGCTAAGTCTAAACATTCAGTACTTC.

This chain uses TRBV11-2 with TRBJ1-1; 10 nucleotides match TRBD1. V gave up 5 bases and J gave up 1 base; unmatched junction bases: 4. CDR1 is SGHAT, CDR2 FQNNGV, per germline. The CDR3 consists of 15 residues. The CDR3 region is CASSPGQGTNTEAFF. CDR3 DNA sequence: TGTGCCAGCAGCCCGGGACAGGGGACGAACACTGAAGCTTTCTTT.

Note on this clone: A junction end diverges from the germline sequence, so it may reflect a read error. The rearrangement links TRBV4-1 to TRBJ2-5; perhaps TRBD2 as D (5 bases). Germline V CDR1 and CDR2: MGHRA, YSYEKL. The CDR3 totals 14 residues. CDR3 nucleotide sequence: TGCGCCAGCAGCCCTGGACTGGATCAAGGGACCCAGTACTTC. This sequence encodes CASSPGLDQGTQYF.

The chain links TRBV5-1 to TRBJ1-3; a weak D match, TRBD1 (5 bases). Deletions cut 2 bases from V and 7 bases from J, with 13 bases between. The CDR3 is made up of 14 amino acids. Per the germline V gene, CDR1 is SGHRS and CDR2 is YFSETQ. The CDR3 loop is CASSLKEGANTIYF. The CDR3 DNA is TGCGCCAGCAGCTTAAAGGAAGGGGCGAACACCATATATTTT.

This clone has just one count. The chain employs TRBV18 and TRBJ1-3; D is ambiguous. This CDR3 has 16 amino acids. Per germline, CDR1 KGHSH and CDR2 LQKENI. V lost 4 bases, J lost 0 bases, and 13 bases lay in between. The CDR3 nucleotides are TGTGCCAGCTCACGGGTACTACCGCTCTCTGGAAACACCATATATTTT. Protein sequence: CASSRVLPLSGNTIYF.

The table lists this clone with a count of one. The rearrangement uses TRBV9 and TRBJ2-1; weak D call: TRBD2 (6 bases). V was clipped by 4 bases and J by 7 bases, with 12 bases between them. The CDR3 runs to 13 residues. CDR1 is SGDLS and CDR2 is YYNGEE in the germline V gene. In DNA, the CDR3 is TGTGCCAGCAGCACGACTAGTGGGAATGAGCAGTTCTTC. This codes for CASSTTSGNEQFF.

The genes are TRBV7-6 and TRBJ1-3; D unresolved. Germline V lookup: CDR1 SGHVS, CDR2 FNYEAQ. The CDR3 totals 16 residues. V shed 5 bases and J shed 0 bases, with 14 bases lying between them. The CDR3: CASSPSGEYSGNTIYF. The DNA of the CDR3 is TGTGCCAGCAGCCCCAGCGGGGAATACTCTGGAAACACCATATATTTT.

The chain couples TRBV2 to TRBJ2-6; TRBD1 aligns across 9 bases. The CDR3 has 16 amino acids. Per germline, CDR1 SNHLY and CDR2 FYNNEI. V trimming: 7 bases; J trimming: 2 bases; junction bases outside the gene matches: 6. CDR3 loop: CASNHRDRAGANVLTF. DNA for the CDR3: TGTGCCAGCAACCACCGGGACAGGGCTGGGGCCAACGTCCTGACTTTC.